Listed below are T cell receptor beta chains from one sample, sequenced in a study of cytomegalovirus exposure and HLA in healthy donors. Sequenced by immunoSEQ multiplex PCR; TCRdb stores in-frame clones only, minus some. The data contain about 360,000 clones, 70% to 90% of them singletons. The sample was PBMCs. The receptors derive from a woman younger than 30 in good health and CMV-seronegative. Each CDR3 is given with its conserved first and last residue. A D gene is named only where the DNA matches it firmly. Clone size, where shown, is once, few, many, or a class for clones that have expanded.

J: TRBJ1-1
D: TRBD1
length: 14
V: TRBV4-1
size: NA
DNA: TGCGCCAGCAGCCAAGATTGGACAGGGGTAAGAGCTTTCTTT
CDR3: CASSQDWTGVRAFF

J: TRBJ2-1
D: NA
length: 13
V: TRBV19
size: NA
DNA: TGTGCCAGTAGTATAGGGCTTTACAATGAGCAGTTCTTC
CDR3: CASSIGLYNEQFF

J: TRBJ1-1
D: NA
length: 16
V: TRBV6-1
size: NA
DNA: TGTGCCAGCAGTAAAGGGGGGGGGCGCCTGAGAACTGAAGCTTTCTTT
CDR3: CASSKGGGRLRTEAFF

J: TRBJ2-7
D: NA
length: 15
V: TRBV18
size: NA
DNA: TGTGCCAGCTCACCACCTTCATTACAGTCATACGAGCAGTACTTC
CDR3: CASSPPSLQSYEQYF

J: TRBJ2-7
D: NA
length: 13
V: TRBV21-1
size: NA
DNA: TGTGCCAGCACAATGAAGAGGCTCTACGAGCAGTACTTC
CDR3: CASTMKRLYEQYF

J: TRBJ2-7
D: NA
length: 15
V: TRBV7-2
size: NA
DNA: TGTGCCAGCAGCCGCCCCCGGGAGATCTCCTACGAGCAGTACTTC
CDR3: CASSRPREISYEQYF

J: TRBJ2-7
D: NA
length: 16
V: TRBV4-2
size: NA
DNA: TGTGCCAGCAGCCAAGAGGGGGCAGGAATCTCCTACGAGCAGTACTTC
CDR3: CASSQEGAGISYEQYF

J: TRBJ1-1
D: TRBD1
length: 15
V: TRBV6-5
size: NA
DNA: TGTGCCAGCAGTCCCCTCGGACAGGCGAACACTGAAGCTTTCTTT
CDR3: CASSPLGQANTEAFF

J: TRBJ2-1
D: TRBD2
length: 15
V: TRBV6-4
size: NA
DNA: TGTGCCAGCAGTGACCTAGCGGGAGGGAGAGATGAGCAGTTCTTC
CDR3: CASSDLAGGRDEQFF

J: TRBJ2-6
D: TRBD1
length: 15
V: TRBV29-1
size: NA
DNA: TGCAGCGTTTGGGACAGTGGCTCTGGGGCCAACGTCCTGACTTTC
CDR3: CSVWDSGSGANVLTF

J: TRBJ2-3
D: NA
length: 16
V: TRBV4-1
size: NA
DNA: TGCGCCAGCAGCCTCATTCCCGGGGGACCAACAGATACGCAGTATTTT
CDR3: CASSLIPGGPTDTQYF

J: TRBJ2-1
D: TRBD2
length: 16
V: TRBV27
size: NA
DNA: TGTGCCAGCAGTTTCCGGCCTAGCGGGAGGGGAAATGAGCAGTTCTTC
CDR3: CASSFRPSGRGNEQFF

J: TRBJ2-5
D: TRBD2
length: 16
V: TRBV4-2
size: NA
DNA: TGTGCCAGCAGCCAAGGAGGGTGGGGGGGCCAAGAGACCCAGTACTTC
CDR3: CASSQGGWGGQETQYF

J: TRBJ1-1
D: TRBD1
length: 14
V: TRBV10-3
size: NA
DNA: TGTGCCATCAGACAGGGGGCGGTGAACACTGAAGCTTTCTTT
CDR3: CAIRQGAVNTEAFF

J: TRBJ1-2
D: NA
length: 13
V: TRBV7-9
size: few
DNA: TGTGCCAGCAGCTTACAGGGAACCCCAGGCTACACCTTC
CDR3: CASSLQGTPGYTF

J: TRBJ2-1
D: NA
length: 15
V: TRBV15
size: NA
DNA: TGTGCCACCAGCAGAGTTCTGGGGGCCCGCAATGAGCAGTTCTTC
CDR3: CATSRVLGARNEQFF

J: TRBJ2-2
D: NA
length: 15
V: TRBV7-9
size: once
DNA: TGTGCCAGCAGCCCCGCGACAGGGAACACCGGGGAGCTGTTTTTT
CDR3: CASSPATGNTGELFF

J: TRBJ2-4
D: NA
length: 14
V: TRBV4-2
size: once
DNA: TGTGCCAGCAGCCAAGATACAGGGTACAACATTCAGTACTTC
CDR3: CASSQDTGYNIQYF

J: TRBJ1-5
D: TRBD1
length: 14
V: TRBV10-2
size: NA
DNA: TGCGCCAGCAGTGATCCAGGGGGCAGGCAGCCCCAGCATTTT
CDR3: CASSDPGGRQPQHF

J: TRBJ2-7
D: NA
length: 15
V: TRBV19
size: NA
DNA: TGTGCCAGTGCGGCGGGGGCTTCTAGCTCCTACGAGCAGTACTTC
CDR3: CASAAGASSSYEQYF

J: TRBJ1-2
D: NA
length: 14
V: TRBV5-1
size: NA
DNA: TGCGCCAGCAGCTTGCCGGGGGGCGACTATGGCTACACCTTC
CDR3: CASSLPGGDYGYTF

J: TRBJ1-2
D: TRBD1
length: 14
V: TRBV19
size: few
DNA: TGTGCCAGTAGCCCGACAGGGGCCGAATATGGCTACACCTTC
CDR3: CASSPTGAEYGYTF

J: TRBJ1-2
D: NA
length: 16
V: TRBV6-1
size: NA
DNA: TGTGCCAGCAGTGAAGCGGCGCGGGGAGGGGTCTATGGCTACACCTTC
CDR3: CASSEAARGGVYGYTF

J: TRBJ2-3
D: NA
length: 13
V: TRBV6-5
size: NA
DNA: TGTGCCAGCAAGCCCGTTGCGGGAGATACGCAGTATTTT
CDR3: CASKPVAGDTQYF

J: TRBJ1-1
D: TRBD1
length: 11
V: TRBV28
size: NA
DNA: TGTGCCAGCAGGACGACAGGGGGAGCTTTCTTT
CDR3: CASRTTGGAFF

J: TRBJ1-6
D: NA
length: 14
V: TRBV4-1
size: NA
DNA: TGCGCCAGCAGCCCGGGGAGCTATAATTCACCCCTCCACTTT
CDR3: CASSPGSYNSPLHF

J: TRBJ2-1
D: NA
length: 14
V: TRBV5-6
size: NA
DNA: TGTGCCAGCACCATGGTAGCGGAGTACAATGAGCAGTTCTTC
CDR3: CASTMVAEYNEQFF

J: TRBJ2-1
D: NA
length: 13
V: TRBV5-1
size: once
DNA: TGCGCCAGCAGCTTCGCGGGGGCAGGGGAGCAGTTCTTC
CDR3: CASSFAGAGEQFF